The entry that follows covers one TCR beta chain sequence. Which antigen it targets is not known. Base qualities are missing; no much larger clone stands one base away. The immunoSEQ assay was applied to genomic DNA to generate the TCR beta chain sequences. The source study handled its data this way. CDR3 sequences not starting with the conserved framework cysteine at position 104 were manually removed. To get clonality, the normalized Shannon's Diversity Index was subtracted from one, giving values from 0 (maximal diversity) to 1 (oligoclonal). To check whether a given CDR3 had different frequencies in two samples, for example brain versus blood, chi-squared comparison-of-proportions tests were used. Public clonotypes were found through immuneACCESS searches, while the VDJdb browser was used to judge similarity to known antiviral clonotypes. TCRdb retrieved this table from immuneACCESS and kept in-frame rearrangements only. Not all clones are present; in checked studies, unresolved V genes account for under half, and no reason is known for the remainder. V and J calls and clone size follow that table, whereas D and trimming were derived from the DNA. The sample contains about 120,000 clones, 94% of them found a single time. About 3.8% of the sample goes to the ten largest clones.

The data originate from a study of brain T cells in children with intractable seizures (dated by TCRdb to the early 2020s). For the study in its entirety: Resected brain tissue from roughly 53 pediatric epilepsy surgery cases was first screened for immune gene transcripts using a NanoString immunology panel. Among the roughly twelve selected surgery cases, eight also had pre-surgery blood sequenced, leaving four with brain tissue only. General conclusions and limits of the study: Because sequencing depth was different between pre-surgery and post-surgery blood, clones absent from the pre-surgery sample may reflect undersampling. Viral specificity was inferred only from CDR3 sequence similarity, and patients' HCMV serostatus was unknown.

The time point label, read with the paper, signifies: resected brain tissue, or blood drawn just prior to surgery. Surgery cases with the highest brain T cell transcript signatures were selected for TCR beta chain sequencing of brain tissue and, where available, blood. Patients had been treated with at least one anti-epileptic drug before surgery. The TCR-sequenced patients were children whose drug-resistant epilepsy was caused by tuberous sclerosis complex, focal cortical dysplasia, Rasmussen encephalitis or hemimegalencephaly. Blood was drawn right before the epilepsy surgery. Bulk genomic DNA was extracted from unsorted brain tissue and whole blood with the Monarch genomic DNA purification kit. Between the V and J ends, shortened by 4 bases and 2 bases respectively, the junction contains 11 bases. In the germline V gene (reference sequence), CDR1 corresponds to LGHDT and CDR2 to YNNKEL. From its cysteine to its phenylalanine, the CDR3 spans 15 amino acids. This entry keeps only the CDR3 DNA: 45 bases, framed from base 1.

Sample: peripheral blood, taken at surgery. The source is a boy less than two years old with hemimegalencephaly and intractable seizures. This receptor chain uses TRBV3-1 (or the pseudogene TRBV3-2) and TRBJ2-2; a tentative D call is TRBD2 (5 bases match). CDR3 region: CASSPPPGNTGELFF. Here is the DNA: TGTGCCAGCAGCCCCCCCCCGGGAAACACCGGGGAGCTGTTTTTT.